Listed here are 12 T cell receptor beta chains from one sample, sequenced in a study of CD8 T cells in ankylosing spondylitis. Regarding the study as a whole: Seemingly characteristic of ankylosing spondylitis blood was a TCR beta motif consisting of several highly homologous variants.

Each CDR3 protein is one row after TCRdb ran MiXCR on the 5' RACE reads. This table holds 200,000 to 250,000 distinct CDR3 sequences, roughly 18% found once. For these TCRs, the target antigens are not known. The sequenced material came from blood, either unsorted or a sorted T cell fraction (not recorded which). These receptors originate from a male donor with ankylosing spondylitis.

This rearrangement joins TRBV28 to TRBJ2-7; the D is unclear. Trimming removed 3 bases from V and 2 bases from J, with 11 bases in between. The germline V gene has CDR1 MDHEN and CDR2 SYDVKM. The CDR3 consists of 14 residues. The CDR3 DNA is TGTGCCAGCAGTTTTCTCGGGTGGGCCTACGAGCAGTACTTC. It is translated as CASSFLGWAYEQYF.

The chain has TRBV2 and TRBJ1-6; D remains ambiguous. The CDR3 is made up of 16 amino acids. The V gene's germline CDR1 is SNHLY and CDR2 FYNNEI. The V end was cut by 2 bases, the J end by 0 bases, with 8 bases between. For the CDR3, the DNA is TGTGCCAGCAGTGAAATAGCGAGCTCCTATAATTCACCCCTCCACTTT. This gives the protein CASSEIASSYNSPLHF.

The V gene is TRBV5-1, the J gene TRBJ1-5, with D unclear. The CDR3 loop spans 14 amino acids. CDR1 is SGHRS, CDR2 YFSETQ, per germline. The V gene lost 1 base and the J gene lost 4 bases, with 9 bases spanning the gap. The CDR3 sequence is CASSLISGNQPQHF. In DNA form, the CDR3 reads TGCGCCAGCAGCTTGATCTCGGGTAATCAGCCCCAGCATTTT.

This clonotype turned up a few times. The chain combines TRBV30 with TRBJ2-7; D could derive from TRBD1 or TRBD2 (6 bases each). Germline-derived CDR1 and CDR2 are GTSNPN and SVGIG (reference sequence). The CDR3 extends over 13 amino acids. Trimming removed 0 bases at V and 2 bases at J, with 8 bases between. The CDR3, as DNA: TGTGCCTGGAGTGTGGGGGGCCCCTACGAGCAGTACTTC. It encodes CAWSVGGPYEQYF.

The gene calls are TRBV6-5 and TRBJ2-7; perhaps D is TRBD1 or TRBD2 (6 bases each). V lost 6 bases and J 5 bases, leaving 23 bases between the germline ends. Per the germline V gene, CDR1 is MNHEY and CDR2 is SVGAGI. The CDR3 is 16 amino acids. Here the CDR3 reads CASRLGGHYSYNEQYF. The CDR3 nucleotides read TGTGCCAGCAGACTCGGGGGACATTACAGTTATAACGAGCAGTACTTC.

The CDR3 DNA sequence: TGTGCCAGCAGCATACCGACCTACAATGAGCAGTTCTTC. This encodes CASSIPTYNEQFF. The J gene is TRBJ2-1, the V gene TRBV7-9, with D unclear. CDR1 SEHNR and CDR2 FQNEAQ come from the germline V gene (reference sequence). The CDR3 totals 13 residues. Trimming shortened V by 5 bases and J by 2 bases, and 7 bases separated the two germline ends.

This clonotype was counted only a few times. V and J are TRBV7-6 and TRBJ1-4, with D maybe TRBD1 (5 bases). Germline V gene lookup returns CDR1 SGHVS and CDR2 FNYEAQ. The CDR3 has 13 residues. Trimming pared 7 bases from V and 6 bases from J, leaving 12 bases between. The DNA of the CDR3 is TGTGCCAGCACCGCCTTGGGGGATGAAAAACTGTTTTTT. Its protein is CASTALGDEKLFF.

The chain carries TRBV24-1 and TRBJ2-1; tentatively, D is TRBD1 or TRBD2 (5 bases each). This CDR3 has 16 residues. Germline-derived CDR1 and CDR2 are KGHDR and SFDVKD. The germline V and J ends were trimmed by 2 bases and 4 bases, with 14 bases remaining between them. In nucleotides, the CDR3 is TGTGCCACCAGTGATTCTGCTGGGACGTTATACAATGAGCAGTTCTTC. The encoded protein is CATSDSAGTLYNEQFF.

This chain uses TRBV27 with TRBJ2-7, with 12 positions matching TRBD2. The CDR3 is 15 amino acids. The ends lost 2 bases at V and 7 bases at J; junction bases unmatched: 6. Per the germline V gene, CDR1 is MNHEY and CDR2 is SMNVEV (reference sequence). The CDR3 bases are TGTGCCAGCAGTTTAACTAGCGGGAGGCCGTGGGAGCAGTACTTC. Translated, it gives CASSLTSGRPWEQYF.

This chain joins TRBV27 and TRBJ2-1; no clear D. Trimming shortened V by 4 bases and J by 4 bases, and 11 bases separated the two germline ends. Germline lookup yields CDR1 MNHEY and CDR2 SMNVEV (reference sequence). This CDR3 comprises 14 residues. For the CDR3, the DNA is TGTGCCAGCAGTTCAGATTTGAAATACAATGAGCAGTTCTTC. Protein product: CASSSDLKYNEQFF.

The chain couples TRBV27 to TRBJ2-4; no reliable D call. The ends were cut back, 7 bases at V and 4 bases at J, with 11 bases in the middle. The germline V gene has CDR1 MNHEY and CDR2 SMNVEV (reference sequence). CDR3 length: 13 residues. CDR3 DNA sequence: TGTGCCAGCATGGGGTCGGAGAAAAACATTCAGTACTTC. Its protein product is CASMGSEKNIQYF.

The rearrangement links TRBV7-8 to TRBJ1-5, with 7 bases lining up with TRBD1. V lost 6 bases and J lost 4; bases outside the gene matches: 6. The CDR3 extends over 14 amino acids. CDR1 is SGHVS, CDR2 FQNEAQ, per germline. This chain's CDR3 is CASRSGQPNQPQHF. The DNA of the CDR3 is TGTGCCAGCAGATCGGGACAGCCTAATCAGCCCCAGCATTTT. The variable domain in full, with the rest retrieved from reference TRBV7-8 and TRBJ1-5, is GAGVSQSPRYKVAKRGQDVALRCDPISGHVSLFWYQQALGQGPEFLTYFQNEAQLDKSGLPSDRFFAERPEGSVSTLKIQRTQQEDSAVYLCASRSGQPNQPQHFGDGTRLSIL.